What follows are 15 T cell receptor beta chains derived from one specimen sequenced in a study of CD8+CD57+ T cells in acquired aplastic anemia. For CDR3 and TCR beta VDJ profiling, genomic DNA was the template used. Via MiXCR, TCRdb re-called the reads, giving one row per CDR3 protein. The sample has over 150,000 distinct CDR3 sequences, roughly 60% seen once. CD8+CD57+ cell expansion, shown by flow cytometry, had occurred in the patients selected for sequencing. Source material: sorted CD4+, CD8+, or CD8+CD57+ T cells (not recorded which) from PBMCs. The origin of the receptors is a human donor with aplastic anemia.

The chain links TRBV20-1 to TRBJ2-7; TRBD1 matches 11 bases. Germline CDR1 reads DFQATT; CDR2 reads SNEGSKA (reference sequence). J was trimmed by 0 bases and V by 5 bases; bases with no gene match: 18. The CDR3 loop spans 19 amino acids. This chain's CDR3 is CSAHPVWDRGTFNSYEQYF. The DNA for the CDR3 is TGCAGTGCTCATCCAGTATGGGACAGGGGGACATTTAACTCCTACGAGCAGTACTTC.

This clonotype was seen just once. This chain links TRBV10-2 with TRBJ1-6; D gene uncertain. Germline values: CDR1 WSHSY, CDR2 SAAADI. This CDR3 comprises 15 residues. Trimming stripped 6 bases from V and 0 bases from J, with 9 bases between. CDR3 in amino acids: CASSDPSSYNSPLHF. CDR3 coding DNA: TGCGCCAGCAGCGACCCAAGCTCCTATAATTCACCCCTCCACTTT.

V usage is TRBV29-1 and J usage is TRBJ1-1; maybe TRBD1 (6 bases). This CDR3 is built from 14 residues. V dropped 1 base and J dropped 3 bases, with 12 bases sitting between them. Germline V gene lookup returns CDR1 SQVTM and CDR2 ANQGSEA. CDR3 in amino acids: CSVEVGAGDTEAFF. The DNA for the CDR3 is TGCAGCGTTGAAGTAGGGGCAGGGGACACTGAAGCTTTCTTT. Full variable domain (outside the CDR3, taken from reference TRBV29-1 and TRBJ1-1): SAVISQKPSRDICQRGTSLTIQCQVDSQVTMMFWYRQQPGQSLTLIATANQGSEATYESGFVIDKFPISRPNLTFSTLTVSNMSPEDSSIYLCSVEVGAGDTEAFFGQGTRLTVV.

This clonotype was seen ten or more times. The rearrangement links TRBV19 to TRBJ1-1; D is undetermined. The V gene's germline CDR1 is LNHDA and CDR2 SQIVND (reference sequence). The ends were cut back, 6 bases at V and 4 bases at J, with 12 bases in the middle. The CDR3 totals 13 residues. In nucleotides, the CDR3 is TGTGCCAGTAGCCCCGGCCCCATCACTGAAGCTTTCTTT. This encodes CASSPGPITEAFF.

This clonotype has more than one count but fewer than ten. The chain is built from TRBV7-3 and TRBJ1-6, with TRBD1 as a possible D gene (5 bases). The CDR3 totals 14 residues. CDR1 SGHTA and CDR2 FQGTGA come from the germline V gene. The V end lost 1 base, the J end lost 9 bases, and 10 bases lay between the germline ends. CDR3 sequence reads: CASSLRGTGSPLHF. The CDR3 bases are TGTGCCAGCAGCTTAAGAGGGACCGGTTCACCCCTCCACTTT.

The rearrangement joins TRBV2 to TRBJ1-1, with 8 bases identical to TRBD1. The CDR3 is made up of 15 amino acids. With 6 bases clipped from V and 3 bases from J, the junction kept 9 bases outside the gene matches. CDR1 and CDR2 from the germline V gene are SNHLY and FYNNEI. The CDR3 loop reads CASRPDRAKHTEAFF. The CDR3 nucleotides are TGTGCCAGCAGGCCGGACAGGGCCAAGCACACTGAAGCTTTCTTT.

This chain's CDR3 is CASSIGNGGPNQPQHF. The CDR3 DNA reads TGTGCCAGCAGCATCGGTAATGGTGGGCCCAATCAGCCCCAGCATTTT. V is TRBV7-3 and J is TRBJ1-5; no firm D call. The CDR3 sequence is 16 residues long. The V and J ends lost 5 bases and 3 bases respectively, with 17 bases between them. The germline V gene encodes CDR1 SGHTA and CDR2 FQGTGA.

The gene calls are TRBV7-2 and TRBJ2-1; D call uncertain. The V end lost 1 base, the J end lost 10 bases, and 11 bases lay between the germline ends. This CDR3 has 13 residues. The germline V gene has CDR1 SGHTA and CDR2 FQGNSA. The CDR3 bases are TGTGCCAGCAGCTTAGTAAGGGTTACCGAGCAGTTCTTC. Translation gives CASSLVRVTEQFF.

This clonotype was detected once. The chain carries TRBV5-1 and TRBJ2-1; TRBD1 aligns across 8 bases. V dropped 4 bases and J dropped 1; count of bases not matched to a gene: 7. Germline V lookup: CDR1 SGHRS, CDR2 YFSETQ. The CDR3 totals 16 residues. The CDR3 loop reads CASSTPDRGSYNEQFF. CDR3 sequence (DNA): TGCGCCAGCAGCACGCCCGACAGGGGTTCCTACAATGAGCAGTTCTTC.

This chain uses TRBV15 with TRBJ2-2, with a weak D call TRBD1 (7 bases). The germline V gene encodes CDR1 LNHNV and CDR2 YYDKDF (reference sequence). CDR3 length: 14 amino acids. The V and J ends lost 5 bases and 4 bases respectively, with 11 bases between them. The CDR3 is CATSGGTVTGELFF. CDR3 bases: TGTGCCACCAGCGGCGGGACAGTCACCGGGGAGCTGTTTTTT.

The V and J genes are TRBV20-1 and TRBJ1-4, with D maybe TRBD1 (5 bases). The CDR3 covers 13 residues. CDR1 and CDR2 from the germline V gene are DFQATT and SNEGSKA (reference sequence). V lost 0 bases, J lost 7 bases, and 9 bases lay in between. The chain's CDR3 is CSARDRAGEKLFF. The CDR3 DNA sequence: TGCAGTGCTAGAGACAGGGCGGGTGAAAAACTGTTTTTT.

The V gene is TRBV29-1, the J gene TRBJ2-7; tentatively, D is TRBD1 or TRBD2 (6 bases each). This CDR3 spans 18 amino acids. V was pared by 4 bases and J by 0 bases, with 25 bases between. CDR1 and CDR2 (germline): SQVTM, ANQGSEA. The CDR3 coding sequence is TGCAGCGTTGGTCTGACAGGTCTAAAGGGGGGAAGCTCCTACGAGCAGTACTTC. Encoded protein: CSVGLTGLKGGSSYEQYF.

The genes are TRBV5-8 and TRBJ2-3; no firm D call. Germline assignment: CDR1 SGHTS and CDR2 YDEGEE. The CDR3 has 13 residues. The germline V and J ends were trimmed by 3 bases and 3 bases, with 8 bases remaining between them. DNA of the CDR3: TGTGCCAGCAGCTATATAGAGACAGATACGCAGTATTTT. This sequence encodes CASSYIETDTQYF.

This chain links TRBV7-9 with TRBJ2-5; tentatively, D is TRBD1 or TRBD2 (6 bases each). The V end lost 7 bases, the J end lost 3 bases, and 18 bases lay between the germline ends. Germline V lookup: CDR1 SEHNR, CDR2 FQNEAQ (reference sequence). CDR3 size: 15 residues. The CDR3 reads CASTGGGQGKETQYF. Written as DNA, the CDR3 is TGTGCCAGCACCGGGGGCGGGCAGGGCAAAGAGACCCAGTACTTC.

The chain couples TRBV7-9 to TRBJ2-2; 9 bases are shared with TRBD1. CDR3 length: 16 residues. Germline CDR1 reads SEHNR; CDR2 reads FQNEAQ (reference sequence). The V and J ends lost 2 bases and 6 bases, in that order; junction bases with no gene match: 7. CDR3 in amino acids: CASSLFGRTGAGELFF. CDR3 in DNA: TGTGCCAGCAGCTTATTCGGGAGGACAGGGGCCGGGGAGCTGTTTTTT.